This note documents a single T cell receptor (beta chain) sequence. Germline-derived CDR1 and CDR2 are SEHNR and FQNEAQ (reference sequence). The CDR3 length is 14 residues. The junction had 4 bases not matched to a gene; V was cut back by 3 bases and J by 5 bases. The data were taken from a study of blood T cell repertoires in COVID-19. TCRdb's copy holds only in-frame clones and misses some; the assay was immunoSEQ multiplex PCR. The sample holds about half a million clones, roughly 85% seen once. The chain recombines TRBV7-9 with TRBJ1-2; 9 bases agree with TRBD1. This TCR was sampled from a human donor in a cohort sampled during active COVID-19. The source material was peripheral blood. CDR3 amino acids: CASSFLDRGYGYTF. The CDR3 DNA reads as TGTGCCAGCAGCTTTCTCGACAGGGGGTATGGCTACACCTTC.